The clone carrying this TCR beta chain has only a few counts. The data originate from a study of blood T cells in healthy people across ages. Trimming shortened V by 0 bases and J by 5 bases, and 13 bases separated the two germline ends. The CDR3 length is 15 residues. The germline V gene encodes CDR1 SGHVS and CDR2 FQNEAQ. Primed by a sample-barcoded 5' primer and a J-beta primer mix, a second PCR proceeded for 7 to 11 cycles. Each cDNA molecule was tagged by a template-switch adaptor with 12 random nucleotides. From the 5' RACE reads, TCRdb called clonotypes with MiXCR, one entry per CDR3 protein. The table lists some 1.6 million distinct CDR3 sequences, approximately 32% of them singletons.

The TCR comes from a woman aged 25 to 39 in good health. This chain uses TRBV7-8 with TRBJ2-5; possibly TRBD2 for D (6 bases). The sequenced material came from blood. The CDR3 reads CASSLAGGDGETQYF. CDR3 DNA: TGTGCCAGCAGCTTAGCGGGCGGGGACGGGGAGACCCAGTACTTC.